Only a few counts were recorded for the clone carrying this T cell receptor beta chain. Its antigen remains unknown. The CDR3 has 16 residues. V was pared by 0 bases and J by 7 bases, with 13 bases between. Germline CDR1 reads MNHNY; CDR2 reads SVGAGI (reference sequence). This specimen belongs to a study of T-cell memory formation after mild COVID-19. Overall study results and limits: Cross-reactive memory appears to have joined, as suggested by some responding clones showing up in pre-infection memory. Clones contracting day 15 to 85 were balanced CD4/CD8; later expanders leaned CD4+.

MiXCR, run by TCRdb on the 5' RACE reads, gives a single entry per CDR3 protein. The table has about 240,000 distinct CDR3 sequences, roughly 9.4% seen once. V usage is TRBV6-6 and J usage is TRBJ1-6, with unresolved D. Sample: PBMCs or a T cell subset sorted from them (not recorded which). The clonotype was recovered from a man younger than 30 who had mild COVID-19 (a few samples of this study predate the infection). Cell type and time point are not known. CDR3 protein: CASSYSGGARNSPLHF. The DNA for the CDR3 is TGTGCCAGCAGTTACTCCGGTGGCGCTAGGAATTCACCCCTCCACTTT.